The entry below describes one TCR beta chain. V lost 0 bases and J lost 4, with 7 bases in between. The CDR3 loop spans 13 amino acids. Per the germline V gene, CDR1 is KGHSH and CDR2 is LQKENI. Blood was sampled at baseline, cycle 4 day 1, and cycle 7 day 1. Profiled with immunoSEQ multiplex PCR; TCRdb holds only in-frame clones, not every one. The sample carries tens of thousands of clones, 70% to 90% recorded once. This entry comes from a study of OX40 agonist ivuxolimab in advanced cancers. The chain recombines TRBV18 with TRBJ2-7; D tentatively fits TRBD1 or TRBD2 (5 bases each). Sample: CD4+ or CD8+ T cells sorted from blood, taken in a trial of the OX40 agonist ivuxolimab. This TCR derives from an adult with an advanced solid tumor such as melanoma, head and neck, liver or kidney cancer. CDR3 sequence: CASSPPGTYEQYF. The CDR3 region has the DNA TGTGCCAGCTCACCACCCGGGACGTACGAGCAGTACTTC.